This record covers a single T cell receptor beta chain. Trimming removed 5 bases from V and 3 bases from J, with 7 bases in between. The CDR3 spans 13 residues. Looked up from germline, CDR1 is LNHDA and CDR2 is SQIVND (reference sequence). This sample is part of a study of shared clonotypes between healthy human individuals. Method: immunoSEQ multiplex PCR; TCRdb's copy keeps in-frame clones and lacks some. The sample lists approximately 500,000 clones, about four fifths occurring once. The sequence was obtained from a woman in her 40s in good health. Some clones in this sample may be carry-over from other donors' samples. The V and J genes are TRBV19 and TRBJ2-2, with D possibly being TRBD2 (5 bases). The source material was PBMCs. CDR3 loop: CASSGLYTGELFF. CDR3 in DNA: TGTGCCAGTAGTGGACTGTACACCGGGGAGCTGTTTTTT.